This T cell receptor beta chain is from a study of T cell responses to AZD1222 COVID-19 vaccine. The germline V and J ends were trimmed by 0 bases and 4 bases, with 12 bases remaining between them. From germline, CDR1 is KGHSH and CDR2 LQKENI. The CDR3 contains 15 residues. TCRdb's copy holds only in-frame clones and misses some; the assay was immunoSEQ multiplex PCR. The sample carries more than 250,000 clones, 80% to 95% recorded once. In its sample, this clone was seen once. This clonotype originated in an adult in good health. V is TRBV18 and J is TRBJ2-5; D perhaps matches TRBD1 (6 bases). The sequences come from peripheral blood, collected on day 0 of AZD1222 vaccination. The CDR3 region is CASSPPGAGAETQYF. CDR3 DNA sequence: TGTGCCAGCTCACCACCGGGGGCAGGGGCAGAGACCCAGTACTTC.